This T cell receptor (beta chain) appears in the sequencing data of a study of neurological immune-mediated disorders. About the research overall: Disease course was recorded as relapsing-remitting for some 31 and secondary progressive for about 8.5% of the 34 multiple sclerosis patients. Overall study results and limits: The multiple sclerosis repertoire cluster was associated with no clinical or MRI feature. A possible signature was seen in one related-CDR3 cluster, into which phylogenetic grouping placed the repertoires of 18 of 34 multiple sclerosis patients.

MiXCR, applied by TCRdb to the 5' RACE reads, yields one record per CDR3 protein. Among 55,000 to 75,000 distinct CDR3 sequences, roughly 2.5% were seen once, and the ten largest hold 2.5% to 3.5%. The unsorted libraries originated from 2 million PBMCs kept at -80 C. The ends lost 5 bases at V and 3 bases at J; junction bases unmatched: 4. The CDR3 has 14 amino acids. Per the germline V gene, CDR1 is MNHEY and CDR2 is SMNVEV (reference sequence). This clonotype was detected ten times or more. The antigen remains unidentified. The sample comprised PBMCs. The sequence was collected from a man aged 50 to 60 with multiple sclerosis. The V and J genes are TRBV27 and TRBJ1-1; 9 nucleotides line up with TRBD1. This CDR3 is CASSRDRGDTEAFF. Written as DNA, the CDR3 is TGTGCCAGCAGTCGAGACAGGGGGGACACTGAAGCTTTCTTT.